The 11 T cell receptor beta chains below all came from one sample that was sequenced in a study of blood T cell repertoires in COVID-19. Using immunoSEQ multiplex PCR, the repertoire was profiled, and TCRdb retains in-frame clones only, with some absent. The profile shows more than 45,000 clones, 70% to 90% of them singletons. Sequencing was performed on peripheral blood. These receptors all stem from a human donor in a cohort sampled during active COVID-19.

The chain employs TRBV18 and TRBJ1-3; D is ambiguous. V dropped 2 bases and J dropped 0 bases, with 8 bases sitting between them. Germline V gene lookup returns CDR1 KGHSH and CDR2 LQKENI. This CDR3 contains 15 residues. This chain's CDR3 is CASSPGGPSGNTIYF. CDR3 DNA sequence: TGTGCCAGCTCACCAGGAGGACCCTCTGGAAACACCATATATTTT.

The chain employs TRBV5-1 and TRBJ1-4; TRBD1 matches 9 bases. The CDR3 extends over 15 amino acids. CDR1 and CDR2 (germline): SGHRS, YFSETQ. V shed 2 bases and J 10 bases; nucleotides not matched to a gene: 9. The CDR3: CASSLQGGGQGKLFF. CDR3 coding DNA: TGCGCCAGCAGCTTACAGGGAGGGGGACAGGGAAAACTGTTTTTT.

The genes are TRBV5-1 and TRBJ2-5; 8 bases fit TRBD2. Trimming removed 3 bases from V and 3 bases from J; junction bases left unmatched: 10. Germline assignment: CDR1 SGHRS and CDR2 YFSETQ. The CDR3 runs 16 residues. For the CDR3, the DNA is TGCGCCAGCAGCTCCCTGGCGGGGGGATTAGAAGAGACCCAGTACTTC. It is translated as CASSSLAGGLEETQYF.

The rearrangement joins TRBV11-2 to TRBJ2-5; possible D gene TRBD1, 5 bases. CDR1 SGHAT and CDR2 FQNNGV come from the germline V gene. Trimming took 5 bases from V and 2 from J, leaving 15 bases between them. The CDR3 totals 15 residues. CDR3 loop: CASSLSGARQETQYF. In DNA form, the CDR3 reads TGTGCCAGCAGCCTTAGTGGGGCCCGTCAAGAGACCCAGTACTTC.

The gene calls are TRBV6-5 and TRBJ1-6; 8 positions agree with TRBD1. Per germline, CDR1 MNHEY and CDR2 SVGAGI. The length of the CDR3 is 14 residues. V shed 7 bases, J shed 8 bases, and the junction held 7 bases outside the gene matches. CDR3: CASKNDRGYSPLHF. DNA for the CDR3: TGTGCCAGCAAAAACGACAGGGGTTATTCACCCCTCCACTTT.

This clone is a singleton in its sample. The genes are TRBV18 and TRBJ2-7; D perhaps matches TRBD1 (6 bases). The V and J ends lost 2 bases and 2 bases respectively, with 13 bases between them. Germline V lookup: CDR1 KGHSH, CDR2 LQKENI. This CDR3 region has 15 residues. The CDR3, as DNA: TGTGCCAGCTCACCAACCGAGACAGGAGCCTACGAGCAGTACTTC. Translated, it gives CASSPTETGAYEQYF.

In regard to this clone: Relative to the germline gene, one junction end is altered; a read error may explain this. V gene TRBV7-2 combines with J gene TRBJ1-4; the D gene is possibly TRBD1 (5 bases). The CDR3 extends over 16 amino acids. The V gene's germline CDR1 is SGHTA and CDR2 FQGNSA. CDR3 nucleotides: TGTGCCAGCAGCTTGCAGGCAGGGTCCACTACTGAAAAACTGTTTTTT. Translated, it gives CASSLQAGSTTEKLFF.

The count of this clone is one. The chain combines TRBV7-2 with TRBJ1-2; 8 bases are shared with TRBD1. Germline CDR1 SGHTA, CDR2 FQGNSA. Trimming took 4 bases from V and 6 from J; bases not matched to a gene: 1. This CDR3 is 12 amino acids long. The CDR3 spells CASSSQGDGYTF. The CDR3 coding sequence is TGTGCCAGCAGCTCACAGGGGGATGGCTACACCTTC.

The chain carries TRBV6-4 and TRBJ2-1; tentatively, D is TRBD2 (5 bases). The CDR3 is made up of 14 amino acids. The V end lost 5 bases, the J end lost 5 bases, and 13 bases lay between the germline ends. Germline lookup yields CDR1 MRHNA and CDR2 SNTAGT. The CDR3 here is CASSSSGKNNEQFF. The CDR3 DNA is TGTGCCAGCAGTTCCAGCGGTAAGAACAATGAGCAGTTCTTC.

The chain carries TRBV23-1 and TRBJ2-2; 8 nucleotides line up with TRBD2. TRBV23-1 is reported as an ORF; its role is uncertain. This CDR3 comprises 17 residues. The V segment lost 2 bases and the J segment 6 bases; nucleotides outside the gene matches: 11. The CDR3 sequence is CASSQPRVAGFPGELFF. Here the CDR3 DNA reads TGCGCCAGCAGTCAACCCCGGGTAGCGGGATTCCCCGGGGAGCTGTTTTTT.

The chain employs TRBV5-1 and TRBJ2-1; D possibly corresponds to TRBD1 (5 bases). Germline V gene lookup returns CDR1 SGHRS and CDR2 YFSETQ. V lost 3 bases, J lost 1 base, and 11 bases lay in between. The CDR3 totals 15 residues. DNA of the CDR3: TGCGCCAGCAGCTCTCTCCAGGGATCCTACAATGAGCAGTTCTTC. Residues: CASSSLQGSYNEQFF.